The 8 T cell receptor beta chains presented below share a single source sample, sequenced in a study of blood T cell repertoires in COVID-19. TCRdb keeps only in-frame clones here, not all; method: immunoSEQ multiplex PCR. Here the sample spans about 100,000 clones, approximately 89% being singletons. Material: peripheral blood. Receptor source: a man aged 50-60 years with active COVID-19.

The V and J genes are TRBV9 and TRBJ2-5; 13 nucleotides line up with TRBD2. This CDR3 contains 17 residues. CDR1 is SGDLS, CDR2 YYNGEE, per germline. J gave up 5 bases and V 0 bases, and 7 bases lay outside the gene matches. The DNA of the CDR3 is TGTGCCAGCAGCGTAGGGACTAGCGGGAGCGTCACGGAGACCCAGTACTTC. Translating gives CASSVGTSGSVTETQYF.

The J gene is TRBJ2-7, the V gene TRBV5-1, with TRBD1 identical over 8 bases. CDR3 length equals 14 residues. Germline loops: CDR1 SGHRS, CDR2 YFSETQ. V shed 3 bases, J shed 2 bases, and the junction held 4 bases outside the gene matches. The chain's CDR3 is CASSSGTGAYEQYV. In DNA form, the CDR3 reads TGCGCCAGCAGCTCCGGGACAGGCGCCTACGAGCAGTACGTC.

The chain employs TRBV2 and TRBJ1-1; D ambiguous. Germline V gene data show CDR1 as SNHLY and CDR2 as FYNNEI. The CDR3 totals 14 residues. V gave up 10 bases and J gave up 5 bases, with 20 bases separating them. The CDR3 coding sequence is TGTGCCACCTCGTGGGGAGGTCCGAGGACTGAAGCTTTCTTT. The encoded protein is CATSWGGPRTEAFF.

The chain has TRBV13 and TRBJ1-2; a possible D gene is TRBD1 (6 bases). The CDR3 runs 14 residues. V lost 5 bases, J lost 5 bases, and 15 bases lay in between. In germline, CDR1 is PRHDT, CDR2 FYEKMQ (reference sequence). The CDR3 sequence is CASSPGTFLYGYTF. CDR3 nucleotide sequence: TGTGCCAGCAGCCCCGGGACATTCTTGTATGGCTACACCTTC.

This chain connects TRBV19 to TRBJ2-3; D is unclear. Trimming took 6 bases from V and 0 from J, leaving 7 bases between them. Per the germline V gene, CDR1 is LNHDA and CDR2 is SQIVND (reference sequence). The CDR3 is 13 amino acids. CDR3 region: CASRRASTDTQYF. The CDR3, as DNA: TGTGCCAGTAGAAGAGCGAGCACAGATACGCAGTATTTT. The whole variable domain, filled in from reference TRBV19 and TRBJ2-3, reads DGGITQSPKYLFRKEGQNVTLSCEQNLNHDAMYWYRQDPGQGLRLIYYSQIVNDFQKGDIAEGYSVSREKKESFPLTVTSAQKNPTAFYLCASRRASTDTQYFGPGTRLTVL.

This chain uses TRBV29-1 with TRBJ1-1; 10 bases line up with TRBD1. Unmatched junction bases numbered 11, after V lost 0 bases and J lost 4 bases. Germline V gene lookup returns CDR1 SQVTM and CDR2 ANQGSEA. The CDR3 has 17 residues. The CDR3 DNA follows: TGCAGCGTTGAAGATCGCAAGACAGGGGGCTGGGTCACTGAAGCTTTCTTT. The encoded protein is CSVEDRKTGGWVTEAFF.

This chain links TRBV12-3 or TRBV12-4 with TRBJ2-1; TRBD2 matches at 7 bases. CDR3 length equals 13 residues. The V segment lost 7 bases and the J segment 7 bases; nucleotides outside the gene matches: 7. The CDR3 nucleotides are TGTGCCAGCACGGCGGGAGCGTGGAATGAGCAGTTCTTC. Its protein is CASTAGAWNEQFF.

The chain employs TRBV5-4 and TRBJ2-1; D possibly corresponds to TRBD2 (5 bases). Trimming left V 4 bases short and J 0 bases short, with 11 bases between. Germline V gene data show CDR1 as SGHNT and CDR2 as YYREEE (reference sequence). There are 15 residues in the CDR3. CDR3 in DNA: TGTGCCAGCAGCAGTAGCGCCCTCTCCTACAATGAGCAGTTCTTC. Translated, it gives CASSSSALSYNEQFF.